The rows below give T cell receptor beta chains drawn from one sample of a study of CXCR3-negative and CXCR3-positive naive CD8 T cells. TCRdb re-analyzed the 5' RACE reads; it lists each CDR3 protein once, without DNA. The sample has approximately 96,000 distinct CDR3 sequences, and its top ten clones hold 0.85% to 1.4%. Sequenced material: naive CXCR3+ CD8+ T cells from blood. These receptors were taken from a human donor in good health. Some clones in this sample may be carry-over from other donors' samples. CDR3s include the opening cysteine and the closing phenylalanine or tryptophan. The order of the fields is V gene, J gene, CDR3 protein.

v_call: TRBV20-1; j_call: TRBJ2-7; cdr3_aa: CSAPAGGEKYF
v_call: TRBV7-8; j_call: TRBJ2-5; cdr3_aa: CASSFASGGAPLETQYF
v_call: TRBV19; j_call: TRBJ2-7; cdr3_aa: CASSIDTGGGYEQYF
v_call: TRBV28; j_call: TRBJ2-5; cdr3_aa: CASSFRSGGDQETQYF
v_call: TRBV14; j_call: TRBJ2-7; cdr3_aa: CASSQEGTIYEQYF
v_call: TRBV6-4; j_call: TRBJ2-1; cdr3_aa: CASSDSILAGRNEQFF
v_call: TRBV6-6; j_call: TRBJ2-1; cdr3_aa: CASSLGGTNEQFF
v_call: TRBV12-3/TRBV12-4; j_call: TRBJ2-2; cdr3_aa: CASSTGTVAGTGELFF
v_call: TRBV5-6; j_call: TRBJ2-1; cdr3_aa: CASSRDYSYNEQFF
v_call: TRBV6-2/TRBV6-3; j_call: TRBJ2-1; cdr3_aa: CASSYSRAGISYNEQFF
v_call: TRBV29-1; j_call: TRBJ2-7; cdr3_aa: CSVEVSATTYEQYF
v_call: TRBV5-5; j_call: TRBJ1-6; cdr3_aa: CASSTGTGYSPLHF
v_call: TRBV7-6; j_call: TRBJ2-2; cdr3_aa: CASSFTPGDTGELFF
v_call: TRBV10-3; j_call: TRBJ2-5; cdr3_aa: CAIRSPGSEQYF
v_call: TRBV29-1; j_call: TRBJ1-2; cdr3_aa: CSAQGGRDYGYTF
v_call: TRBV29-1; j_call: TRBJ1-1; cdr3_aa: CSVATNTEAFF
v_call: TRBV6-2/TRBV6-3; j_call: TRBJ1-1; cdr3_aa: CASSYRNQNQLRLGNTEAFF
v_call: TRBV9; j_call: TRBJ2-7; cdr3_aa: CASSVARVGYEQYF
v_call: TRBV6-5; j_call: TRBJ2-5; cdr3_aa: CASSYSRVQGETQYF
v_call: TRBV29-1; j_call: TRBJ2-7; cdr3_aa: CSAIDRGRGYEQYF
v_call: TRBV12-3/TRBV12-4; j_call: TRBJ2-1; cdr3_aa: CASSHGTSIYNEQFF
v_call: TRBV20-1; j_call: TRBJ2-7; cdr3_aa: CSAREAYDEQYF
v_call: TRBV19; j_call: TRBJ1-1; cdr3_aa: CASSIEGGMNTEAFF
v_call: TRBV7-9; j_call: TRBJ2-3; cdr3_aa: CASSHSGPGADTQYF
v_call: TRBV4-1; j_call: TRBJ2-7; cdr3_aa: CASSQDTSGRAGFYEQYF
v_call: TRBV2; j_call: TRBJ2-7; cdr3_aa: CAILDAVSYEQYF
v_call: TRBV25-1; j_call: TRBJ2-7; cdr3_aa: CASSESVGASYEQYF
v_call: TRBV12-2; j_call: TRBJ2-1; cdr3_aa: CASRLASSGGTSEQFF
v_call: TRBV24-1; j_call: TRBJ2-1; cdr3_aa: CATSDTPPDDEQFF
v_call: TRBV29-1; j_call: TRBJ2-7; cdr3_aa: CSVDSGREQYF
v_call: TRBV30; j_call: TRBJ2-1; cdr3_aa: CAWRELALEQFF
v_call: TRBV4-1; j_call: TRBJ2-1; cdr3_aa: CASSQGGGQGLAGGYNEQFF
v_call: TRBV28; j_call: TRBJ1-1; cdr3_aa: CASSPRQRMNTEAFF
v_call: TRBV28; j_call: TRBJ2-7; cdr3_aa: CASSLYQSQISYEQYF
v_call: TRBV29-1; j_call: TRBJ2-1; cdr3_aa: CSVEDAGGFVDEQFF
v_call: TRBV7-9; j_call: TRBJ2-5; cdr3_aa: CASRDSGGARETQYF
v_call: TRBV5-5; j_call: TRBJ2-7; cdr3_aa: CASREGSGGPYEQYF
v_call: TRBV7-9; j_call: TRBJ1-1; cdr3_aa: CASSFTPENTEAFF
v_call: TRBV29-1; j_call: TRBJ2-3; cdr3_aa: CSVRDPTDTQYF
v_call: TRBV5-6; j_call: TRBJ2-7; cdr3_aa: CASSTPMAGKVYEQYF
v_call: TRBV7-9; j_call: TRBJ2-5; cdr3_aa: CASSLMKGQAVDEETQYF
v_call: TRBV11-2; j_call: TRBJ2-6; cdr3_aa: CASSQWSSGANVLTF
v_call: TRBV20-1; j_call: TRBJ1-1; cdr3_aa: CSARDGRAEAFF